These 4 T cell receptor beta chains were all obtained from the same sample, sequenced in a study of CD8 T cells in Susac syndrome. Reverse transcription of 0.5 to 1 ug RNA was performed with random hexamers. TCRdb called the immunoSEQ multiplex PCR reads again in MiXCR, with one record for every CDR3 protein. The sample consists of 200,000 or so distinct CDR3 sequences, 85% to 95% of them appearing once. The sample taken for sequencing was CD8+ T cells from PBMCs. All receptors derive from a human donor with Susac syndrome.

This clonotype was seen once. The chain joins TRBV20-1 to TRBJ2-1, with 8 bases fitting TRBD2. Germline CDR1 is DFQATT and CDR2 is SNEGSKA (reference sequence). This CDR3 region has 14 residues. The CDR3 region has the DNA TGCTCAGCTAGGGCACTAGCGGCCTACAATGAGCAGTTCTTC. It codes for CSARALAAYNEQFF.

CDR3 DNA sequence: TGTGCCTGGAGATTAGGGGGCGTTGGCACTGAAGCTTTCTTT. It codes for CAWRLGGVGTEAFF. The J gene is TRBJ1-1, the V gene TRBV30, with 7 bases matching TRBD1. The CDR3 loop spans 14 amino acids. Unmatched junction bases numbered 8, after V lost 3 bases and J lost 4 bases. Per the germline V gene, CDR1 is GTSNPN and CDR2 is SVGIG (reference sequence).

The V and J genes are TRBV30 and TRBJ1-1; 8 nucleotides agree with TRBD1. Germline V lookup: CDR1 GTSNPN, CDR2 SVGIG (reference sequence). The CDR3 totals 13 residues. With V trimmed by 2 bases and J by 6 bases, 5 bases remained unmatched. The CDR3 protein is CAWSSQGGAEAFF. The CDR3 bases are TGTGCCTGGAGTTCACAGGGGGGGGCTGAAGCTTTCTTT. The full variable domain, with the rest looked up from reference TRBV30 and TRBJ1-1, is SQTIHQWPATLVQPVGSPLSLECTVEGTSNPNLYWYRQAAGRGLQLLFYSVGIGQISSEVPQNLSASRPQDRQFILSSKKLLLSDSGFYLCAWSSQGGAEAFFGQGTRLTVV.

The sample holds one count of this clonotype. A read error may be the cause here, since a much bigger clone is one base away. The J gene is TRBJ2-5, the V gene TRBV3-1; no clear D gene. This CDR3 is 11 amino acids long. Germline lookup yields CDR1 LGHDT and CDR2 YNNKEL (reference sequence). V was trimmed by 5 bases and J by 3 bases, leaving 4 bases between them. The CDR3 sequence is CASSIEETQYF. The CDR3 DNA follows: TGTGCCAGCAGCATAGAAGAGACCCAGTACTTC.